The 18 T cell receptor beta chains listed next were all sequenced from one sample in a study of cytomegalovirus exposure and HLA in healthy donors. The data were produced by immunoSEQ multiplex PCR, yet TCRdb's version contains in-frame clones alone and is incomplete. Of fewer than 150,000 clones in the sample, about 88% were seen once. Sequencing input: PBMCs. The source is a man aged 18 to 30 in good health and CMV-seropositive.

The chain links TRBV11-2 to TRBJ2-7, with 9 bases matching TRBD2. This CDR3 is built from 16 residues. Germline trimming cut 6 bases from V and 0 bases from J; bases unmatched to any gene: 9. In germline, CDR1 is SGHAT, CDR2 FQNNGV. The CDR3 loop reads CASRGKREAGSYEQYF. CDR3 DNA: TGTGCCAGCAGGGGGAAGCGGGAGGCCGGCTCCTACGAGCAGTACTTC.

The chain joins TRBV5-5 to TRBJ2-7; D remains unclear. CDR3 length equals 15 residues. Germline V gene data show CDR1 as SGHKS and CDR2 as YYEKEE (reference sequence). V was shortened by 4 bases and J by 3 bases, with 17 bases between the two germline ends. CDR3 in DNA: TGTGCCAGCAGCACCAATGGGCAGGTTTACTACGAGCAGTACTTC. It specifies CASSTNGQVYYEQYF.

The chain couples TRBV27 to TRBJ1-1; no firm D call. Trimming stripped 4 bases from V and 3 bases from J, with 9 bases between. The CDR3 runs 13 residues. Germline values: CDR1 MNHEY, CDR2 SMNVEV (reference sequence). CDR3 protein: CASSYGVYTEAFF. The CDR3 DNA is TGTGCCAGCAGTTACGGGGTTTACACTGAAGCTTTCTTT.

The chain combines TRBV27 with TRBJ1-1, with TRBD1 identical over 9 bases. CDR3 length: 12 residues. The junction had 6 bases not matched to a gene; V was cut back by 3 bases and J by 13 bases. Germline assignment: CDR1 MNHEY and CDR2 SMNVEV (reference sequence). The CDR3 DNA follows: TGTGCCAGCAGTTTTAGGGGACAGGGAGTTTTCTTT. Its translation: CASSFRGQGVFF.

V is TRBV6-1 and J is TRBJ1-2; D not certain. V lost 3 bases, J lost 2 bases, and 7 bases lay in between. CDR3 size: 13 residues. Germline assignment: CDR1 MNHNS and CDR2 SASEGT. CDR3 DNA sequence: TGTGCCAGCAGTGAGGGCCAGAACTATGGCTACACCTTC. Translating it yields CASSEGQNYGYTF.

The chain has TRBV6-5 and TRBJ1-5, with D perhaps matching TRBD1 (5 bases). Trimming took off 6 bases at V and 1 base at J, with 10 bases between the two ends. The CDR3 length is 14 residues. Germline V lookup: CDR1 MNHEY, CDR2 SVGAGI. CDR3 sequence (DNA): TGTGCCAGCAGCCCAGGGATAAGCAATCAGCCCCAGCATTTT. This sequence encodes CASSPGISNQPQHF.

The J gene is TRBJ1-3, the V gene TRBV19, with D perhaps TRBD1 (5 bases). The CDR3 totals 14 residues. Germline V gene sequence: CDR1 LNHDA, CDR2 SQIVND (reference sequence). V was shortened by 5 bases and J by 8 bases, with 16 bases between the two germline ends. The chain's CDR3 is CASSVLTGVDTIYF. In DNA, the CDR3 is TGTGCCAGTAGTGTCCTGACGGGGGTGGACACCATATATTTT.

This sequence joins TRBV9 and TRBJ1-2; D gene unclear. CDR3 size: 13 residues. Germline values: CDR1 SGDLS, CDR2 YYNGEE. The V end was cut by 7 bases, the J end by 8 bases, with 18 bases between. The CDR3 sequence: CASGSQLGRGYTF. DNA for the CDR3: TGTGCCAGCGGATCACAACTTGGGAGGGGCTACACCTTC. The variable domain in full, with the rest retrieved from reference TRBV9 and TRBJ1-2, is DSGVTQTPKHLITATGQRVTLRCSPRSGDLSVYWYQQSLDQGLQFLIQYYNGEERAKGNILERFSAQQFPDLHSELNLSSLELGDSALYFCASGSQLGRGYTFGSGTRLTVV.

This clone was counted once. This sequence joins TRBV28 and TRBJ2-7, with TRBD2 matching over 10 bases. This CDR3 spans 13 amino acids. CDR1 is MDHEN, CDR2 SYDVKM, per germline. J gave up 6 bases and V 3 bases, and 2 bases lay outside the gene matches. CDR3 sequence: CASSLLAGAEQYF. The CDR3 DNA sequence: TGTGCCAGCAGTTTGCTAGCGGGAGCCGAGCAGTACTTC.

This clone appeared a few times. The CDR3 sequence is CSARTGGETEAFF. CDR3 DNA: TGCAGCGCTAGGACAGGGGGTGAGACTGAAGCTTTCTTT. The chain links TRBV29-1 to TRBJ1-1; 10 bases fit TRBD1. Per germline, CDR1 SQVTM and CDR2 ANQGSEA. The length of the CDR3 is 13 residues. V lost 7 bases and J lost 5; bases outside the gene matches: 7.

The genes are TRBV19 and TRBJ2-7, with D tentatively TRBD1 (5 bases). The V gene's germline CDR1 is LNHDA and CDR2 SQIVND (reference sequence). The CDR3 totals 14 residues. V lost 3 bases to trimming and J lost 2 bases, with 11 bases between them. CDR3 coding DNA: TGTGCCAGTAGTATTGGGGCCCTAGCCTACGAGCAGTACTTC. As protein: CASSIGALAYEQYF.

The chain's CDR3 is CASSVDPDGRGYEQYF. The CDR3 DNA is TGTGCCAGCAGCGTAGATCCGGACGGAAGGGGCTACGAGCAGTACTTC. V and J are TRBV9 and TRBJ2-7; TRBD1 is a possible D gene (5 bases). Between the trimmed V and J ends, which lost 0 bases and 3 bases, there was a span of 16 bases. Looked up from germline, CDR1 is SGDLS and CDR2 is YYNGEE. The length of the CDR3 is 16 residues.

The CDR3 DNA sequence: TGTGCCAGCAGCTTAAGTGTTGGTAGCGGGCACGAGCAGTACTTC. It translates to CASSLSVGSGHEQYF. The rearrangement uses TRBV7-3 and TRBJ2-7; 7 nucleotides agree with TRBD2. CDR1 is SGHTA, CDR2 FQGTGA, per germline. There are 15 residues in the CDR3. Germline trimming cut 1 base from V and 5 bases from J; bases unmatched to any gene: 8.

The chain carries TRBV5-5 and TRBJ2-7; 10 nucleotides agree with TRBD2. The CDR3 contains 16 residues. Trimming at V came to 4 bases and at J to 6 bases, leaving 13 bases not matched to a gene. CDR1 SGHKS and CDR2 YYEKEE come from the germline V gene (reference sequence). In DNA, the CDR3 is TGTGCCAGCAGCCAGAGCCTAGCGGGAGATAGTGCCGAGCAGTACTTC. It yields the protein CASSQSLAGDSAEQYF.

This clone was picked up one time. In nucleotides, the CDR3 is TGCGCCAGCAGTCTCTCCCTGGGACAGGGGGGAGAGACCCAGTACTTC. Its protein product is CASSLSLGQGGETQYF. J is TRBJ2-5 and V is TRBV10-1; 11 positions agree with TRBD1. This CDR3 spans 16 amino acids. Germline V gives CDR1 WNHNN, CDR2 SYGVQD (reference sequence). The V gene end was trimmed by 5 bases and the J gene end by 4 bases; junction bases not matched to a gene: 9.

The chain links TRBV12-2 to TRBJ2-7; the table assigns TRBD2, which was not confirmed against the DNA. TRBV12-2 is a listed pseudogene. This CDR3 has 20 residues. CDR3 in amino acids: CASRLAGGVAGVGFGYEQYF. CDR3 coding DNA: TGTGCAAGTCGCTTAGCAGGCGGGGTAGCAGGCGTGGGGTTTGGCTACGAGCAGTACTTC.

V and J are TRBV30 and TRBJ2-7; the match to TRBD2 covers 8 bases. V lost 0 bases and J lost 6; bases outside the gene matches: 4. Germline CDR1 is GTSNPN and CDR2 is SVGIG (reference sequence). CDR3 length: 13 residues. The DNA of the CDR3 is TGTGCCTGGAGTGTCAGCGGGAGCCGCGAGCAGTACTTC. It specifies CAWSVSGSREQYF.

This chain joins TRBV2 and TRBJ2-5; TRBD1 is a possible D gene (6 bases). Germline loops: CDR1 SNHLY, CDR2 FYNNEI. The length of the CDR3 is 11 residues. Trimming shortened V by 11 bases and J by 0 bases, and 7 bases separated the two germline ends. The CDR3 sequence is CAGTNQETQYF. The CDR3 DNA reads TGTGCCGGGACAAACCAAGAGACCCAGTACTTC.